A selection of T cell receptor beta chains follows, all from one sample in a study of blood T cell repertoires in COVID-19. Clones were sequenced by immunoSEQ multiplex PCR, and TCRdb holds only the in-frame ones, with some missing. The data hold over 600,000 clones, with about 90% observed a single time. The sample was peripheral blood. All receptors come from a woman aged 18-29 years with acute or convalescent COVID-19. Each CDR3 is given with its conserved first and last residue. The D gene is left open where the match is weak. Clone size is stated in some rows and not others, as once, few, many or a class when expanded.

d_gene: .; v_gene: TRBV6-5; j_gene: TRBJ1-1; abundance: .; CDR3aa: CASSTYAQSTEAFF; CDR3nt: TGTGCCAGCAGTACTTATGCACAGAGCACTGAAGCTTTCTTT
d_gene: TRBD1; v_gene: TRBV15; j_gene: TRBJ1-2; abundance: .; CDR3aa: CATATGATNYGYTF; CDR3nt: TGTGCCACAGCGACAGGGGCTACTAACTATGGCTACACCTTC
d_gene: .; v_gene: TRBV13; j_gene: TRBJ1-1; abundance: .; CDR3aa: CASSLGQSDTEAFF; CDR3nt: TGTGCCAGCAGCTTAGGCCAAAGCGACACTGAAGCTTTCTTT
d_gene: .; v_gene: TRBV7-9; j_gene: TRBJ1-6; abundance: .; CDR3aa: CASSLNGTEESSYNSPLHF; CDR3nt: TGTGCCAGCAGCTTAAATGGAACGGAGGAGAGCTCCTATAATTCACCCCTCCACTTT
d_gene: TRBD2; v_gene: TRBV7-9; j_gene: TRBJ2-4; abundance: .; CDR3aa: CASSFGLAGGPLAKNIQYF; CDR3nt: TGTGCCAGCAGCTTTGGACTAGCGGGGGGGCCTCTAGCCAAAAACATTCAGTACTTC
d_gene: .; v_gene: TRBV12-5; j_gene: TRBJ1-1; abundance: .; CDR3aa: CASGPPGQTEAFF; CDR3nt: TGTGCTAGTGGCCCTCCGGGACAAACTGAAGCTTTCTTT
d_gene: .; v_gene: TRBV7-9; j_gene: TRBJ1-4; abundance: .; CDR3aa: CASSQGRANEKLFF; CDR3nt: TGTGCCAGCAGCCAGGGAAGGGCTAATGAAAAACTGTTTTTT
d_gene: TRBD2; v_gene: TRBV9; j_gene: TRBJ2-3; abundance: .; CDR3aa: CASSVRSGGDGTQYF; CDR3nt: TGTGCCAGCAGCGTAAGGAGCGGGGGGGACGGTACGCAGTATTTT
d_gene: TRBD1; v_gene: TRBV29-1; j_gene: TRBJ1-3; abundance: once; CDR3aa: CSIPGDSSGNTIYF; CDR3nt: TGCAGCATACCGGGGGACAGCTCTGGAAACACCATATATTTT
d_gene: TRBD2; v_gene: TRBV7-2; j_gene: TRBJ2-4; abundance: .; CDR3aa: CASIQPIRLAGRVKNIQYF; CDR3nt: TGTGCCAGCATCCAGCCCATCAGACTAGCGGGCCGTGTCAAAAACATTCAGTACTTC
d_gene: .; v_gene: TRBV4-3; j_gene: TRBJ1-1; abundance: .; CDR3aa: CASSQEGGRTEAFF; CDR3nt: TGCGCCAGCAGCCAAGAGGGGGGTAGAACTGAAGCTTTCTTT
d_gene: .; v_gene: TRBV30; j_gene: TRBJ2-1; abundance: .; CDR3aa: CAWSVSGSTRLKPEQFF; CDR3nt: TGTGCCTGGAGTGTATCAGGGTCGACTAGGTTAAAACCTGAGCAGTTCTTC
d_gene: TRBD2; v_gene: TRBV7-9; j_gene: TRBJ2-5; abundance: .; CDR3aa: CASRRGNPKETQYF; CDR3nt: TGTGCCAGCAGGCGGGGGAACCCTAAAGAGACCCAGTACTTC
d_gene: TRBD1; v_gene: TRBV25-1; j_gene: TRBJ2-1; abundance: .; CDR3aa: CASSEPGQVFGEQFF; CDR3nt: TGTGCCAGCAGTGAACCGGGACAGGTCTTTGGTGAGCAGTTCTTC
d_gene: .; v_gene: TRBV6-4; j_gene: TRBJ1-2; abundance: .; CDR3aa: CASSAGIGYGYTF; CDR3nt: TGTGCCAGCAGCGCGGGCATCGGCTATGGCTACACCTTC
d_gene: TRBD1; v_gene: TRBV28; j_gene: TRBJ1-2; abundance: .; CDR3aa: CASSPIGQGAFRGYTF; CDR3nt: TGTGCCAGCAGTCCAATAGGACAGGGGGCGTTTCGTGGCTACACCTTC
d_gene: TRBD1; v_gene: TRBV18; j_gene: TRBJ1-1; abundance: once; CDR3aa: CASSRTGFEAFF; CDR3nt: TGTGCCAGCTCAAGGACAGGGTTCGAAGCTTTCTTT
d_gene: TRBD1; v_gene: TRBV29-1; j_gene: TRBJ1-1; abundance: .; CDR3aa: CSVEGTGEAFF; CDR3nt: TGCAGCGTTGAAGGGACAGGGGAAGCTTTCTTT
d_gene: .; v_gene: TRBV6-5; j_gene: TRBJ1-6; abundance: .; CDR3aa: CASSYSRGADSPLHF; CDR3nt: TGTGCCAGCAGTTACTCAAGGGGTGCTGATTCACCCCTCCACTTT
d_gene: .; v_gene: TRBV27; j_gene: TRBJ1-1; abundance: .; CDR3aa: CASYPRLTYGRNTEAFF; CDR3nt: TGTGCCAGCTACCCCCGACTGACCTATGGGAGAAACACTGAAGCTTTCTTT
d_gene: .; v_gene: TRBV5-1; j_gene: TRBJ2-1; abundance: .; CDR3aa: CASRPRTEDNEQFF; CDR3nt: TGCGCCAGCAGGCCACGGACAGAAGACAATGAGCAGTTCTTC
d_gene: .; v_gene: TRBV7-9; j_gene: TRBJ1-5; abundance: .; CDR3aa: CASSLRAGDQPQHF; CDR3nt: TGTGCCAGCAGCTTAAGGGCAGGGGATCAGCCCCAGCATTTT
d_gene: .; v_gene: TRBV5-1; j_gene: TRBJ2-7; abundance: .; CDR3aa: CASKEQGYEQYF; CDR3nt: TGCGCCAGCAAGGAACAGGGCTACGAGCAGTACTTC
d_gene: TRBD2; v_gene: TRBV24-1; j_gene: TRBJ2-1; abundance: .; CDR3aa: CATGGGPGILTEQFF; CDR3nt: TGTGCCACTGGGGGGGGTCCCGGGATTTTGACTGAGCAGTTCTTC
d_gene: TRBD2; v_gene: TRBV7-2; j_gene: TRBJ2-5; abundance: .; CDR3aa: CASSPRRTSGEETQYF; CDR3nt: TGTGCCAGCAGCCCTCGTCGTACTAGCGGGGAAGAGACCCAGTACTTC
d_gene: .; v_gene: TRBV4-1; j_gene: TRBJ1-2; abundance: .; CDR3aa: CASSQVSLTSGYGYTF; CDR3nt: TGCGCCAGCAGCCAAGTTTCGTTAACTAGTGGCTATGGCTACACCTTC
d_gene: TRBD1; v_gene: TRBV2; j_gene: TRBJ1-4; abundance: .; CDR3aa: CASRADRDGEKLFF; CDR3nt: TGTGCCAGCAGGGCTGACAGGGACGGCGAAAAACTGTTTTTT
d_gene: .; v_gene: TRBV5-1; j_gene: TRBJ1-5; abundance: .; CDR3aa: CASSLGYGSNQPQHF; CDR3nt: TGCGCCAGCAGCTTGGGTTACGGGAGCAATCAGCCCCAGCATTTT
d_gene: TRBD1; v_gene: TRBV5-1; j_gene: TRBJ2-7; abundance: .; CDR3aa: CASSPDRGRHEQYF; CDR3nt: TGCGCCAGCAGCCCAGACAGGGGGCGTCACGAGCAGTACTTC
d_gene: .; v_gene: TRBV28; j_gene: TRBJ1-5; abundance: .; CDR3aa: CASSKDWDSFLAQPQHF; CDR3nt: TGTGCCAGCAGTAAGGACTGGGACTCCTTCCTCGCACAGCCCCAGCATTTT
d_gene: .; v_gene: TRBV5-1; j_gene: TRBJ1-2; abundance: once; CDR3aa: CASSLEAGDGYTF; CDR3nt: TGCGCCAGCAGCTTGGAGGCCGGGGATGGCTACACCTTC
d_gene: TRBD1; v_gene: TRBV3-1/TRBV3-2; j_gene: TRBJ2-1; abundance: .; CDR3aa: CASRPGQVLRSYNEQFF; CDR3nt: TGTGCCAGCAGACCCGGACAGGTCCTTAGGTCCTACAATGAGCAGTTCTTC
d_gene: .; v_gene: TRBV6-1; j_gene: TRBJ1-2; abundance: .; CDR3aa: CASSEGANGYTF; CDR3nt: TGTGCCAGCAGTGAAGGAGCGAATGGCTACACCTTC